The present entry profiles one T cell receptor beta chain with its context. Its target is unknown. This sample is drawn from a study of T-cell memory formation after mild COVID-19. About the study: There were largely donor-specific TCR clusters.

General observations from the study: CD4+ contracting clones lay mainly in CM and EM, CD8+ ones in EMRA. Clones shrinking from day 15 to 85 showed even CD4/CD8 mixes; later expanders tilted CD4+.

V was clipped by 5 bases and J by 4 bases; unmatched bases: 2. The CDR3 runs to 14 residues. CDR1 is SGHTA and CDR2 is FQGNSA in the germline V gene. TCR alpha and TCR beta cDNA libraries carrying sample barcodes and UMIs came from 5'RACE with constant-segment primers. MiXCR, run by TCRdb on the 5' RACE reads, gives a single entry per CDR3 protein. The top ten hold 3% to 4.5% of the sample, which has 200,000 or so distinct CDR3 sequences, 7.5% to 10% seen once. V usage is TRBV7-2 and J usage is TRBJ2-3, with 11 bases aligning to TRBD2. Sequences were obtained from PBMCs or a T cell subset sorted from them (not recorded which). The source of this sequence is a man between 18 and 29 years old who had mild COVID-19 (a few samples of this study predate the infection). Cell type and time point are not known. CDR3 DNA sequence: TGTGCCAGCAGCGCACTAGCGGGGGCAGATACGCAGTATTTT. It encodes CASSALAGADTQYF.